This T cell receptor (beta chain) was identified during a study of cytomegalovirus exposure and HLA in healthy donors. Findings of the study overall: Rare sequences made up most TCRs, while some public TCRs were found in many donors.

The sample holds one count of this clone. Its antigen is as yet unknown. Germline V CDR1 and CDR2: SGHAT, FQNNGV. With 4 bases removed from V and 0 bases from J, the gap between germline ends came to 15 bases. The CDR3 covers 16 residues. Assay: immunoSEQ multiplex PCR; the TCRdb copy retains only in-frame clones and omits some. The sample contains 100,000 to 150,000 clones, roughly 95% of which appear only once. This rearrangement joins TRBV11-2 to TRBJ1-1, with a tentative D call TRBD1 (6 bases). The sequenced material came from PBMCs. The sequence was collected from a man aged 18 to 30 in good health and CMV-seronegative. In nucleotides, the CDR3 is TGTGCCAGCAGCTCCTGGACAGATAATCTGAACACTGAAGCTTTCTTT. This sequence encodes CASSSWTDNLNTEAFF.